This TCR beta chain was sequenced for a study of blood T cell repertoires in COVID-19. Across the whole study: The United States, Italy and Spain supplied acute and convalescent COVID-19 samples. The analysed material was cDNA or gDNA that came from T cells, B-cell-depleted T cells, or PBMCs.

Trimming took 7 bases from V and 7 from J, leaving 17 bases between them. The length of the CDR3 is 14 residues. Germline CDR1 MNHNY, CDR2 SVGAGI (reference sequence). The authors' processing: Estimation of nucleated cell counts was performed using reference gene primer amplification. Libraries were prepared by immunoSEQ multiplex PCR; TCRdb keeps only in-frame clonotypes and omits some of them. V and J calls and clone size come straight from that table; D and trimming were deduced from the DNA. The data contain about 400,000 clones, around nine tenths of them singletons. This sequence was found in a human donor in a cohort sampled during active COVID-19. Sequenced material: peripheral blood. The chain combines TRBV6-6 with TRBJ1-5; D is uncertain. In DNA, the CDR3 is TGTGCCAGCACCCCGCGGTTTTCAGAGCAGCCCCAGCATTTT. It is translated as CASTPRFSEQPQHF.